Listed below are T cell receptor beta chains from one sample, sequenced in a study of blood T cell repertoires in COVID-19. Here immunoSEQ multiplex PCR was the method, and the copy in TCRdb shows in-frame clones only, minus some. The table lists 100,000 to 150,000 clones, 85% of them singletons. Specimen: peripheral blood. The source of these receptors is a man aged 55-75 years with acute or convalescent COVID-19. CDR3s include the opening cysteine and the closing phenylalanine or tryptophan. A D gene is named only where the DNA matches it firmly. Clone size appears in some rows only: once, few, many, or a class for an expanded clone.

V,D,J,size,CDR3,DNA
TRBV29-1,TRBD1,TRBJ2-5,NA,CSVGTGSETQYF,TGCAGCGTGGGGACAGGGAGTGAGACCCAGTACTTC
TRBV19,NA,TRBJ1-3,NA,CASSLWDFERSGNTIYF,TGTGCCAGTAGCCTATGGGACTTTGAACGCTCTGGAAACACCATATATTTT
TRBV29-1,TRBD1,TRBJ2-7,NA,CSVDMDRGNSYEQYF,TGCAGCGTCGACATGGACAGGGGGAATTCCTACGAGCAGTACTTC
TRBV9,TRBD1,TRBJ1-1,NA,CASSVTGGGGTEAFF,TGTGCCAGCAGCGTGACAGGGGGAGGTGGCACTGAAGCTTTCTTT
TRBV24-1,TRBD2,TRBJ2-1,NA,CATSDFTGGSSGYSYNEQFF,TGTGCCACCAGTGATTTTACCGGAGGATCTAGCGGGTACTCCTACAATGAGCAGTTCTTC
TRBV5-1,NA,TRBJ2-5,NA,CASSSMAARLQETQYF,TGCGCCAGCAGCTCCATGGCCGCCAGGCTCCAAGAGACCCAGTACTTC
TRBV6-5,TRBD1,TRBJ1-6,NA,CASSRDRGEPLHF,TGTGCCAGCAGTCGGGACAGGGGCGAACCCCTCCACTTT
TRBV2,TRBD2,TRBJ2-3,NA,CASSSSGVSTDTQYF,TGTGCCAGCAGTTCTAGCGGGGTCAGCACAGATACGCAGTATTTT
TRBV5-1,NA,TRBJ1-1,NA,CASSLDPGTNTEAFF,TGCGCCAGCAGCTTGGATCCGGGAACGAACACTGAAGCTTTCTTT
TRBV7-9,NA,TRBJ2-5,NA,CASSSGTDWSQGETQYF,TGTGCCAGCAGCTCCGGAACTGACTGGTCCCAGGGGGAGACCCAGTACTTC
TRBV11-3,NA,TRBJ2-5,NA,CASSSSFQETQYF,TGTGCCAGCAGCTCGTCTTTCCAAGAGACCCAGTACTTC
TRBV11-3,TRBD1,TRBJ1-1,NA,CASSLETGEAFF,TGTGCCAGCAGCTTAGAGACAGGGGAAGCTTTCTTT
TRBV9,NA,TRBJ2-6,NA,CASSAIPRGAGANVLTF,TGTGCCAGCAGTGCTATCCCCAGGGGAGCCGGGGCCAACGTCCTGACTTTC
TRBV28,TRBD1,TRBJ1-4,NA,CASITGGGSEKLFF,TGTGCCAGCATCACAGGGGGCGGGTCGGAAAAACTGTTTTTT
TRBV7-2,TRBD1,TRBJ2-3,once,CASSLGRQGATDTQYF,TGTGCCAGCAGCTTAGGGAGACAGGGGGCAACAGATACGCAGTATTTT
TRBV6-2/TRBV6-3,TRBD1,TRBJ1-5,NA,CASSKDRGGNQPQHF,TGTGCCAGCAGTAAGGACAGGGGCGGCAATCAGCCCCAGCATTTT
TRBV7-9,NA,TRBJ2-5,few,CASSNRAGPGTQYF,TGTGCCAGCAGCAACAGGGCCGGACCGGGGACCCAGTACTTC
TRBV25-1,NA,TRBJ1-1,NA,CASSEFTGGLLF,TGTGCCAGCAGTGAATTTACCGGAGGGCTTCTCTTT
TRBV11-2,NA,TRBJ2-7,NA,CASSLERQSYEQYF,TGTGCCAGCAGCTTAGAGAGACAGTCCTACGAGCAGTACTTC
TRBV7-9,TRBD1,TRBJ2-5,NA,CASSGPGQGSETQYF,TGTGCCAGCAGCGGGCCGGGACAGGGGTCGGAGACCCAGTACTTC
TRBV9,NA,TRBJ1-4,NA,CASSVTGGANEKLFF,TGTGCCAGCAGCGTCACGGGAGGAGCTAATGAAAAACTGTTTTTT
TRBV7-2,TRBD1,TRBJ2-3,NA,CASSSGQGAADTQYF,TGTGCCAGCAGCTCGGGACAGGGGGCAGCAGATACGCAGTATTTT
TRBV2,TRBD1,TRBJ1-5,NA,CASSEGQGAHSNQPQHF,TGTGCCAGCAGTGAGGGACAGGGGGCACATAGCAATCAGCCCCAGCATTTT
TRBV28,TRBD1,TRBJ1-5,NA,CASRKQGVQPQHF,TGTGCCAGCAGAAAACAGGGGGTTCAGCCCCAGCATTTT
TRBV28,NA,TRBJ2-3,NA,CASSSPLEGYSTDTQYF,TGTGCCAGCAGTTCCCCTCTGGAGGGCTACAGCACAGATACGCAGTATTTT
TRBV9,NA,TRBJ2-1,NA,CASSLGLFNEQFF,TGTGCCAGCAGCCTGGGACTCTTTAATGAGCAGTTCTTC
TRBV9,TRBD1,TRBJ2-5,NA,CASSVGQGQETQYF,TGTGCCAGCAGCGTAGGACAGGGACAAGAGACCCAGTACTTC
TRBV24-1,NA,TRBJ2-3,NA,CATSDLKAERASTDTQYF,TGTGCCACCAGTGATTTGAAAGCGGAGCGAGCTAGCACAGATACGCAGTATTTT
TRBV5-1,NA,TRBJ2-6,NA,CASSLGGDQYSGANVLTF,TGCGCCAGCAGCTTGGGCGGGGACCAGTACTCTGGGGCCAACGTCCTGACTTTC
TRBV10-3,NA,TRBJ1-1,NA,CAIAPRNTEAFF,TGTGCCATCGCACCGAGGAACACTGAAGCTTTCTTT
TRBV5-4,TRBD2,TRBJ2-1,NA,CASSPRRLAFNEQFF,TGTGCCAGCAGCCCCCGCAGACTAGCGTTCAATGAGCAGTTCTTC
TRBV11-2,NA,TRBJ2-7,once,CASSPLTRSSPEQYF,TGTGCCAGCAGCCCGCTGACTCGTTCTAGTCCCGAGCAGTACTTC
TRBV9,TRBD2,TRBJ2-5,few,CASSVSGREQETQYF,TGTGCCAGCAGCGTGAGCGGGAGGGAACAAGAGACCCAGTACTTC
TRBV9,TRBD1,TRBJ1-1,NA,CASSPWTGGLSEAFF,TGTGCCAGCAGCCCCTGGACAGGGGGCTTATCTGAAGCTTTCTTT
TRBV7-2,NA,TRBJ1-1,NA,CASSGQGQNTEAFF,TGTGCCAGCAGCGGTCAGGGACAGAACACTGAAGCTTTCTTT
TRBV27,TRBD1,TRBJ2-7,NA,CASSWGQANYEQYF,TGTGCCAGCAGTTGGGGACAGGCGAACTACGAGCAGTACTTC
TRBV27,TRBD2,TRBJ2-1,NA,CASRTLAGSYNEQFF,TGTGCCAGCAGGACCCTAGCGGGATCGTACAATGAGCAGTTCTTC